This T cell receptor (beta chain) was retrieved from a study of vaccination and CD4 T cells after COVID-19. For the study at large: Investigators stimulated cells with overlapping spike peptides drawn from SARS-CoV-2, HCoV-NL63, HCoV-OC43 and HCoV-229E.

Trimming removed 1 base at V and 7 bases at J, with 16 bases between. Germline V gene data show CDR1 as SEHNR and CDR2 as FQNEAQ (reference sequence). The CDR3 is made up of 15 amino acids. Treatment in this sample: 10-day PBMC culture with coronavirus spike peptide pools or control peptides (ViraFEST assay). The authors cultured 2 million or so PBMCs per well with roughly 10 IU/ml IL-2 and 8.5 to 10 ug/ml peptide pools. Oncomine TCR Beta short-read sequencing was applied to DNA from cultured CD4+ T cells. Genomic DNA was isolated from CD4+ T cells that had been cultured. TCRdb reprocessed the PCR reads with MiXCR, giving one entry per CDR3 protein. The sample lists about 13,000 distinct CDR3 sequences; about 50% were seen once. Study-level results: Median about 86% of reactive clones detected in convalescent patients emerged only post-vaccination.

In its sample, this clonotype is medium-sized (0.01 to 0.1%). Its matching antigen is unknown. This receptor was identified in a human donor who had recovered from COVID-19. V gene TRBV7-9 combines with J gene TRBJ1-2; tentatively, D is TRBD1 (5 bases). Sequenced input: CD4+ T cells from blood, cultured in vitro. CDR3 loop: CASSLEEGRASGYTF. The CDR3 nucleotides are TGTGCCAGCAGCTTAGAGGAAGGCAGGGCGAGTGGCTACACCTTC.